The 32 T cell receptor beta chains presented below share a single source sample, sequenced in a study of early stage breast cancer tumors (dated by TCRdb to 2017 to 2019). Preparation of the library involved the immunoSEQ multiplex PCR assay. TCRdb took over this immuneACCESS table, retaining in-frame rearrangements with V and J assigned. Such tables are incomplete; in checked studies, under half of the missing clones stem from an unresolved V gene, and the remainder is unexplained. The sample has fewer than 90,000 clones on record, more than 60% of them singletons. 3.5% of the sample is taken by the ten largest. Sequenced: blood. Receptors originate from a person aged 55 to 70 with breast cancer.

In DNA form, the CDR3 reads TGCGCCAGCAGTGAGTTCCCCTCTGGAAACACCATATATTTT. This encodes CASSEFPSGNTIYF. The chain joins TRBV10-1 to TRBJ1-3; D remains ambiguous. Trimming took off 1 base at V and 0 bases at J, with 4 bases between the two ends. Germline values: CDR1 WNHNN, CDR2 SYGVQD (reference sequence). This CDR3 is built from 14 residues.

This chain connects TRBV13 to TRBJ2-1, with 14 positions matching TRBD2. CDR1 PRHDT and CDR2 FYEKMQ come from the germline V gene (reference sequence). The V gene end was trimmed by 4 bases and the J gene end by 1 base; junction bases not matched to a gene: 9. This CDR3 region has 19 residues. In nucleotides, the CDR3 is TGTGCCAGCAGCTCCTACACCCGGACTAGCGGGAGGTCCTACAATGAGCAGTTCTTC. Translating it yields CASSSYTRTSGRSYNEQFF.

DNA of the CDR3: TGTGCCCGAGGGACAGTCCTCGCCCCGGGGGGTTCACCCCTCCACTTT. Translation: CARGTVLAPGGSPLHF. V is TRBV19 and J is TRBJ1-6, with 7 nucleotides matching TRBD1. The CDR3 covers 16 residues. With V trimmed by 11 bases and J by 9 bases, 19 bases remained unmatched. The germline gives CDR1 LNHDA, CDR2 SQIVND (reference sequence). Looking up the rest from reference TRBV19 and TRBJ1-6 gives the full variable domain: DGGITQSPKYLFRKEGQNVTLSCEQNLNHDAMYWYRQDPGQGLRLIYYSQIVNDFQKGDIAEGYSVSREKKESFPLTVTSAQKNPTAFYLCARGTVLAPGGSPLHFGNGTRLTVT.

Only a few counts were recorded for this clone. The chain carries TRBV28 and TRBJ1-2, with TRBD1 matching 7 bases. Germline values: CDR1 MDHEN, CDR2 SYDVKM. V trimming: 5 bases; J trimming: 3 bases; junction bases outside the gene matches: 6. This CDR3 region has 14 residues. The CDR3 sequence: CASSTQGLDYGYTF. The CDR3, as DNA: TGTGCCAGCAGTACACAGGGGCTAGACTATGGCTACACCTTC.

The chain is built from TRBV6-5 and TRBJ2-7; tentatively, D is TRBD2 (6 bases). Germline V gives CDR1 MNHEY, CDR2 SVGAGI. The CDR3 is 13 amino acids. The V and J ends lost 8 bases and 4 bases respectively, with 15 bases between them. Here the CDR3 DNA reads TGTGCCAGCGGAGCGAACCGGGGGTACGAGCAGTACTTC. Amino acid sequence: CASGANRGYEQYF.

This clone was counted only a few times. The chain combines TRBV2 with TRBJ2-3; D might be TRBD1 or TRBD2, each matching 6 bases. V was shortened by 6 bases and J by 2 bases, with 15 bases between the two germline ends. Per germline, CDR1 SNHLY and CDR2 FYNNEI. The CDR3 extends over 15 amino acids. The CDR3 coding sequence is TGTGCCAGCAGGGCGCCGGGGGCGTACACAGATACGCAGTATTTT. Its protein is CASRAPGAYTDTQYF.

This chain connects TRBV7-9 to TRBJ2-3, with 7 bases that match TRBD2. V gave up 8 bases and J gave up 2 bases; unmatched junction bases: 1. The germline CDR1 and CDR2 sequences are SEHNR and FQNEAQ (reference sequence). The CDR3 contains 12 residues. For the CDR3, the DNA is TGTGCCAGCGGGAGGGACACAGATACGCAGTATTTT. Its translation is CASGRDTDTQYF.

CDR3 coding DNA: TGTGCCAGCAGCCGTGGGGGATCTAGCGGGAGGCTCCTCTCCTACGAGCAGTACTTC. It yields the protein CASSRGGSSGRLLSYEQYF. The V gene is TRBV11-2, the J gene TRBJ2-7; 11 bases align to TRBD2. Germline values: CDR1 SGHAT, CDR2 FQNNGV. The J segment lost 0 bases and the V segment lost 5 bases, leaving 15 bases of the junction unmatched. This CDR3 spans 19 amino acids.

The CDR3 loop reads CASSRDPRGGLFF. DNA for the CDR3: TGTGCCAGCAGCCGGGACCCCCGGGGAGGACTGTTTTTT. The chain employs TRBV6-5 and TRBJ1-4; D perhaps matches TRBD1 (5 bases). Trimming stripped 6 bases from V and 13 bases from J, with 18 bases between. This CDR3 is 13 amino acids long. The germline V gene has CDR1 MNHEY and CDR2 SVGAGI.

The chain recombines TRBV9 with TRBJ2-1, with TRBD2 matching over 8 bases. Losses at the gene ends were 2 bases for V and 10 bases for J; bases not matched to a gene: 11. The CDR3 loop spans 15 amino acids. Germline CDR1 and CDR2: SGDLS and YYNGEE. The CDR3: CASSVALAGQIEQFF. In nucleotides, the CDR3 is TGTGCCAGCAGCGTCGCCCTAGCGGGCCAGATAGAGCAGTTCTTC.

This chain connects TRBV19 to TRBJ2-3; 12 bases are shared with TRBD2. The CDR3 contains 14 residues. J gave up 7 bases and V 10 bases, and 9 bases lay outside the gene matches. Looked up from germline, CDR1 is LNHDA and CDR2 is SQIVND (reference sequence). In DNA form, the CDR3 reads TGTGCCACACGGGGACTAGCGGGTAGCAATACGCAGTATTTT. Translating gives CATRGLAGSNTQYF.

The chain combines TRBV19 with TRBJ1-6; D remains unclear. In germline, CDR1 is LNHDA, CDR2 SQIVND (reference sequence). The CDR3 spans 14 residues. The V gene lost 3 bases and the J gene lost 6 bases, with 9 bases spanning the gap. The CDR3: CASSIGVSNSPLHF. The CDR3 DNA reads TGTGCCAGTAGTATTGGGGTTAGTAATTCACCCCTCCACTTT.

J is TRBJ1-2 and V is TRBV6-5; TRBD1 is a possible D gene (6 bases). V was shortened by 0 bases and J by 8 bases, with 10 bases between the two germline ends. CDR1 MNHEY and CDR2 SVGAGI come from the germline V gene. This CDR3 spans 13 amino acids. CDR3 sequence (DNA): TGTGCCAGCAGTTACTCGACAGGAGAAGGCTACACCTTC. It encodes CASSYSTGEGYTF.

The V gene is TRBV27, the J gene TRBJ2-6; 7 positions agree with TRBD1. The CDR3 runs to 17 residues. Germline assignment: CDR1 MNHEY and CDR2 SMNVEV (reference sequence). Losses at the gene ends were 4 bases for V and 1 base for J; bases not matched to a gene: 7. This chain's CDR3 is CASSSRGQASGANVLTF. CDR3 nucleotides: TGTGCCAGCAGTTCAAGGGGGCAGGCGTCTGGGGCCAACGTCCTGACTTTC.

This clone has only a few counts. The chain uses TRBV10-3 and TRBJ2-3, with unresolved D. V lost 7 bases, J lost 2 bases, and 13 bases lay in between. The germline V gene encodes CDR1 ENHRY and CDR2 SYGVKD. This CDR3 comprises 14 residues. Written as DNA, the CDR3 is TGTGCCATCATGGGGTTAGGTAACACAGATACGCAGTATTTT. Amino acids: CAIMGLGNTDTQYF.

This clone appeared a few times. The chain is built from TRBV4-1 and TRBJ2-7; the match to TRBD2 covers 13 bases. Trimming removed 5 bases from V and 4 bases from J; junction bases left unmatched: 11. CDR1 and CDR2 (germline): MGHRA, YSYEKL. This CDR3 comprises 17 residues. In DNA form, the CDR3 reads TGCGCCAGCAGCGAAACTAGCGGGGGGGCCATGTTTTACGAGCAGTACTTC. This sequence encodes CASSETSGGAMFYEQYF.

The chain couples TRBV6-6 to TRBJ2-1; TRBD2 might be the D (5 bases). This CDR3 spans 14 amino acids. The V gene lost 7 bases and the J gene lost 1 base, with 11 bases spanning the gap. Germline CDR1 and CDR2: MNHNY and SVGAGI (reference sequence). CDR3 in DNA: TGTGCCAGCATCCTCGCGGGTTCCTACAATGAGCAGTTCTTC. Encoded protein: CASILAGSYNEQFF.

This clone was recorded once. The CDR3 DNA reads TGTGCCAGCTCACAGGGTCCTAATGAAAAACTGTTTTTT. It is translated as CASSQGPNEKLFF. The rearrangement links TRBV18 to TRBJ1-4; D is undetermined. Germline CDR1 reads KGHSH; CDR2 reads LQKENI. There are 13 residues in the CDR3. The V and J ends lost 4 bases and 3 bases respectively, with 6 bases between them.

Comment on this clone: Other DNA variants within this sample encode the same CDR3. The chain carries TRBV5-1 and TRBJ2-7; no firm D call. Germline CDR1 SGHRS, CDR2 YFSETQ. The CDR3 contains 12 residues. Between the trimmed V and J ends, which lost 0 bases and 3 bases, there was a span of 4 bases. The CDR3 is CASSLEGYEQYF. The CDR3 region has the DNA TGCGCCAGCAGCTTGGAGGGCTACGAGCAGTACTTC.

This clone was observed a handful of times. V is TRBV5-1 and J is TRBJ1-1; 9 nucleotides align to TRBD1. Per the germline V gene, CDR1 is SGHRS and CDR2 is YFSETQ. The CDR3 is 14 amino acids. The J segment lost 0 bases and the V segment lost 5 bases, leaving 2 bases of the junction unmatched. In nucleotides, the CDR3 is TGCGCCAGCAGTACAGGGGGCATGAACACTGAAGCTTTCTTT. It encodes CASSTGGMNTEAFF.

The V gene is TRBV19, the J gene TRBJ1-1; D not certain. The length of the CDR3 is 15 residues. Germline CDR1 is LNHDA and CDR2 is SQIVND (reference sequence). Trimming stripped 5 bases from V and 0 bases from J, with 13 bases between. The CDR3 DNA follows: TGTGCCAGTAGTTTCCGCGTCAGCCTGAACACTGAAGCTTTCTTT. Translated, it gives CASSFRVSLNTEAFF. The full variable domain, completed using reference TRBV19 and TRBJ1-1, is DGGITQSPKYLFRKEGQNVTLSCEQNLNHDAMYWYRQDPGQGLRLIYYSQIVNDFQKGDIAEGYSVSREKKESFPLTVTSAQKNPTAFYLCASSFRVSLNTEAFFGQGTRLTVV.

The V gene is TRBV5-1, the J gene TRBJ1-6; D is unclear. CDR3 length: 14 residues. Trimming left V 4 bases short and J 5 bases short, with 10 bases between. In germline, CDR1 is SGHRS, CDR2 YFSETQ. The CDR3 DNA is TGCGCCAGCAGCGAGGGATGGAATAATTCACCCCTCCACTTT. Its translation is CASSEGWNNSPLHF.

V and J are TRBV6-5 and TRBJ2-7, with 8 positions matching TRBD2. The CDR3 runs to 16 residues. The V and J ends lost 4 bases and 5 bases, in that order; junction bases with no gene match: 13. Germline-derived CDR1 and CDR2 are MNHEY and SVGAGI. The CDR3 nucleotides read TGTGCCAGCAGTTCCCGGACGGCAGCGGGAGTTCACGAGCAGTACTTC. Translation: CASSSRTAAGVHEQYF.

This chain uses TRBV9 with TRBJ2-1; tentative D call: TRBD2 (6 bases). CDR1 and CDR2 from the germline V gene are SGDLS and YYNGEE. The CDR3 is made up of 16 amino acids. V dropped 0 bases and J dropped 3 bases, with 13 bases sitting between them. Here the CDR3 DNA reads TGTGCCAGCAGCGTAGTGAGTAGCGGAAACTACAATGAGCAGTTCTTC. Translating gives CASSVVSSGNYNEQFF. Full variable domain (missing parts from reference TRBV9 and TRBJ2-1): DSGVTQTPKHLITATGQRVTLRCSPRSGDLSVYWYQQSLDQGLQFLIQYYNGEERAKGNILERFSAQQFPDLHSELNLSSLELGDSALYFCASSVVSSGNYNEQFFGPGTRLTVL.

The CDR3 spells CSVAGANTGELFF. CDR3 in DNA: TGCAGCGTTGCGGGGGCAAACACCGGGGAGCTGTTTTTT. The V and J genes are TRBV29-1 and TRBJ2-2, with D perhaps matching TRBD1 or TRBD2 (6 bases each). V was trimmed by 4 bases and J by 2 bases, leaving 8 bases between them. The germline V gene encodes CDR1 SQVTM and CDR2 ANQGSEA. The CDR3 length is 13 residues.

J is TRBJ2-3 and V is TRBV2, with 8 bases fitting TRBD2. Trimming took 8 bases from V and 1 from J; bases not matched to a gene: 8. This CDR3 is built from 15 residues. Germline-derived CDR1 and CDR2 are SNHLY and FYNNEI. The DNA for the CDR3 is TGTGCCAGCGGACGTCAAGCGGGGGGCACAGATACGCAGTATTTT. Protein: CASGRQAGGTDTQYF.

The count of this clone is one. V usage is TRBV2 and J usage is TRBJ2-1, with D tentatively TRBD1 (6 bases). CDR3 length: 15 residues. The V gene lost 5 bases and the J gene lost 4 bases, with 15 bases spanning the gap. Germline CDR1 SNHLY, CDR2 FYNNEI. The CDR3: CASSYTGFQYNEQFF. DNA of the CDR3: TGTGCCAGCAGTTATACAGGGTTTCAATACAATGAGCAGTTCTTC.

The CDR3 coding sequence is TGTGCCAGCAGCTTAAGTGGACAACGAGAAGGCTACACCTTC. This translates into CASSLSGQREGYTF. V usage is TRBV7-3 and J usage is TRBJ1-2, with D possibly TRBD1 on 5 matching bases. This CDR3 has 14 residues. Per the germline V gene, CDR1 is SGHTA and CDR2 is FQGTGA. The germline V and J ends were trimmed by 1 base and 8 bases, with 14 bases remaining between them.

V and J are TRBV28 and TRBJ2-4; TRBD2 is a possible D gene (7 bases). Trimming cost V 5 bases and J 0 bases, with 14 bases left between them. The CDR3 totals 16 residues. CDR1 MDHEN and CDR2 SYDVKM come from the germline V gene. CDR3 nucleotides: TGTGCCAGCAGTCCCCCGGGGGGCGCAGCCAAAAACATTCAGTACTTC. Translating gives CASSPPGGAAKNIQYF.

This chain links TRBV15 with TRBJ2-3; 10 bases are shared with TRBD2. V shed 2 bases, J shed 1 base, and the junction held 9 bases outside the gene matches. The CDR3 runs 18 residues. The V gene's germline CDR1 is LNHNV and CDR2 YYDKDF (reference sequence). The CDR3 sequence is CATSRSLRTSGRTDTQYF. DNA for the CDR3: TGTGCCACCAGCAGATCCCTGAGGACTAGCGGACGCACAGATACGCAGTATTTT.

The rearrangement links TRBV6-1 to TRBJ2-1; TRBD1 agrees at 11 bases. Trimming removed 4 bases from V and 6 bases from J; junction bases left unmatched: 8. CDR1 MNHNS and CDR2 SASEGT come from the germline V gene. CDR3 length equals 16 residues. As DNA, the CDR3 is TGTGCCAGCAGTGCCTACGGGACAGGGGGTATCAATGAGCAGTTCTTC. Encoded protein: CASSAYGTGGINEQFF.

This chain connects TRBV9 to TRBJ2-6; 8 bases agree with TRBD2. V was pared by 0 bases and J by 0 bases, with 5 bases of the junction left unmatched. Germline V gene lookup returns CDR1 SGDLS and CDR2 YYNGEE. The CDR3 is 18 amino acids. This chain's CDR3 is CASSVDELAASGANVLTF. The CDR3 DNA sequence: TGTGCCAGCAGCGTAGACGAACTAGCGGCCTCTGGGGCCAACGTCCTGACTTTC. The variable domain in full, with the rest retrieved from reference TRBV9 and TRBJ2-6, is DSGVTQTPKHLITATGQRVTLRCSPRSGDLSVYWYQQSLDQGLQFLIQYYNGEERAKGNILERFSAQQFPDLHSELNLSSLELGDSALYFCASSVDELAASGANVLTFGAGSRLTVL.